The rows below give T cell receptor beta chains drawn from one sample of a study of blood T cell repertoires in COVID-19. Repertoires were generated with immunoSEQ multiplex PCR, while TCRdb's copy carries only in-frame clones and drops some. The sample holds approximately 200,000 clones; almost 85% are singletons and the top ten take about 6.9%. The sequencing sample was made of peripheral blood. The source of these receptors is a human donor with acute or convalescent COVID-19. The donor label of this sample is uncertain. CDR3s include the opening cysteine and the closing phenylalanine or tryptophan. D genes are given only for firm matches. Size tells how often a clone was seen (once, few, many) or the class of an expanded clone, and some rows leave it out.

J: TRBJ2-7
size: .
D: .
V: TRBV12-3/TRBV12-4
CDR3: CASSPFLYEQYF
DNA: TGTGCCAGCAGTCCCTTCCTCTACGAGCAGTACTTC

J: TRBJ1-1
size: once
D: .
V: TRBV5-1
CDR3: CASSLDRAGAGTEAFF
DNA: TGCGCCAGCAGCTTGGATCGGGCAGGGGCCGGCACTGAAGCTTTCTTT

J: TRBJ2-1
size: .
D: TRBD2
V: TRBV19
CDR3: CASSIRTSGRSYEQFF
DNA: TGTGCCAGTAGTATCCGGACTAGCGGGAGGAGCTATGAGCAGTTCTTC

J: TRBJ2-2
size: .
D: .
V: TRBV5-6
CDR3: CASSRWDSGSGELFF
DNA: TGTGCCAGCAGCCGCTGGGACTCAGGCTCCGGGGAGCTGTTTTTT

J: TRBJ2-3
size: .
D: TRBD2
V: TRBV5-1
CDR3: CASSFSGSSTDTQYF
DNA: TGCGCCAGCAGCTTTAGCGGGAGCAGCACAGATACGCAGTATTTT

J: TRBJ2-3
size: .
D: TRBD2
V: TRBV4-1
CDR3: CASSVDEYVAGVGDTQYF
DNA: TGCGCCAGCAGCGTAGATGAGTACGTAGCGGGAGTCGGAGATACGCAGTATTTT

J: TRBJ2-3
size: .
D: TRBD2
V: TRBV28
CDR3: CASSKTSGGFGTDTQYF
DNA: TGTGCCAGCAGTAAAACTAGCGGGGGGTTTGGCACAGATACGCAGTATTTT

J: TRBJ1-3
size: .
D: .
V: TRBV5-5
CDR3: CASSYQGAGFGNTIYF
DNA: TGTGCCAGCAGCTATCAAGGGGCCGGCTTTGGAAACACCATATATTTT

J: TRBJ2-7
size: .
D: TRBD2
V: TRBV3-1/TRBV3-2
CDR3: CASSQSRGRPDEQYF
DNA: TGTGCCAGCAGCCAATCGCGCGGGAGGCCGGACGAGCAGTACTTC

J: TRBJ1-4
size: .
D: TRBD1
V: TRBV28
CDR3: CASSSPWTGGYEKLFF
DNA: TGTGCCAGCAGTTCCCCCTGGACAGGGGGCTACGAAAAACTGTTTTTT

J: TRBJ2-2
size: .
D: .
V: TRBV11-3
CDR3: CASGDGRATGELFF
DNA: TGTGCCAGCGGGGATGGGCGGGCCACCGGGGAGCTGTTTTTT

J: TRBJ2-5
size: .
D: TRBD2
V: TRBV5-1
CDR3: CASSLDPSGPQETQYF
DNA: TGCGCCAGCAGCTTGGATCCTAGCGGCCCCCAAGAGACCCAGTACTTC

J: TRBJ2-7
size: .
D: .
V: TRBV4-2
CDR3: CASSQPQISYEQYF
DNA: TGTGCCAGCAGCCAACCACAGATCTCCTACGAGCAGTACTTC

J: TRBJ1-1
size: once
D: .
V: TRBV4-3
CDR3: CASSQANRDNTEAFF
DNA: TGCGCCAGCAGCCAAGCTAACAGGGATAACACTGAAGCTTTCTTT

J: TRBJ1-2
size: .
D: .
V: TRBV27
CDR3: CASSSTENYGYTF
DNA: TGTGCCAGCAGCTCGACAGAAAACTATGGCTACACCTTC

J: TRBJ1-2
size: .
D: TRBD1
V: TRBV3-1/TRBV3-2
CDR3: CASSQGQLGSYTF
DNA: TGTGCCAGCAGCCAGGGACAGTTGGGGAGCTACACCTTC

J: TRBJ2-7
size: .
D: TRBD2
V: TRBV18
CDR3: CASSPKGLAGVEQYF
DNA: TGTGCCAGCTCACCGAAGGGACTAGCGGGAGTCGAGCAGTACTTC

J: TRBJ1-2
size: .
D: TRBD1
V: TRBV10-1
CDR3: CASSPGTGVSNGYTF
DNA: TGCGCCAGCAGCCCAGGAACAGGGGTTTCCAATGGCTACACCTTC

J: TRBJ2-6
size: .
D: .
V: TRBV19
CDR3: CASGPGAGANVLTF
DNA: TGTGCCAGTGGGCCGGGAGCTGGGGCCAACGTCCTGACTTTC

J: TRBJ2-1
size: .
D: TRBD1
V: TRBV9
CDR3: CASSVAGTGGWNEQFF
DNA: TGTGCCAGCAGCGTAGCTGGGACAGGGGGCTGGAATGAGCAGTTCTTC

J: TRBJ1-1
size: .
D: .
V: TRBV24-1
CDR3: CATSEWGGTEAFF
DNA: TGTGCCACCAGTGAGTGGGGGGGCACTGAAGCTTTCTTT

J: TRBJ2-3
size: .
D: .
V: TRBV19
CDR3: CASSIRQGSTDTQYF
DNA: TGTGCCAGTAGTATAAGGCAGGGGAGCACAGATACGCAGTATTTT

J: TRBJ2-1
size: .
D: TRBD2
V: TRBV10-1
CDR3: CASSVRRAGLAGGDEQFF
DNA: TGCGCCAGCAGTGTACGACGCGCTGGACTAGCGGGCGGGGATGAGCAGTTCTTC

J: TRBJ2-2
size: .
D: .
V: TRBV9
CDR3: CASSRQGGELFF
DNA: TGTGCCAGCAGCCGCCAGGGCGGGGAGCTGTTTTTT

J: TRBJ2-3
size: .
D: TRBD2
V: TRBV7-3
CDR3: CASSLGSGRRTDTQYF
DNA: TGTGCCAGCAGCTTAGGTAGCGGGAGAAGAACAGATACGCAGTATTTT

J: TRBJ1-5
size: .
D: .
V: TRBV28
CDR3: CASSLGDYSNQPQHF
DNA: TGTGCCAGCAGTTTAGGGGACTATAGCAATCAGCCCCAGCATTTT

J: TRBJ2-1
size: .
D: TRBD1
V: TRBV2
CDR3: CASTPGQGANEQFF
DNA: TGTGCCAGCACACCGGGACAGGGGGCCAATGAGCAGTTCTTC

J: TRBJ1-1
size: few
D: TRBD1
V: TRBV4-3
CDR3: CASSQDRGKDTEAFF
DNA: TGCGCCAGCAGCCAAGACAGGGGGAAGGACACTGAAGCTTTCTTT

J: TRBJ2-4
size: .
D: .
V: TRBV5-1
CDR3: CASSLVGAIGNIQYF
DNA: TGCGCCAGCAGCTTGGTAGGGGCTATCGGAAACATTCAGTACTTC

J: TRBJ2-3
size: once
D: TRBD2
V: TRBV27
CDR3: CASSAGVAGGHSTDTQYF
DNA: TGTGCCAGCAGTGCGGGGGTAGCGGGAGGGCATAGCACAGATACGCAGTATTTT

J: TRBJ2-1
size: .
D: .
V: TRBV30
CDR3: CAWNQRSYNEQFF
DNA: TGTGCCTGGAACCAGCGGTCCTACAATGAGCAGTTCTTC

J: TRBJ2-5
size: .
D: TRBD2
V: TRBV4-1
CDR3: CASSLFLAGGSGETQYF
DNA: TGCGCCAGCAGCCTCTTTTTAGCGGGAGGGAGCGGAGAGACCCAGTACTTC

J: TRBJ1-1
size: .
D: .
V: TRBV14
CDR3: CASRLGLNTEAFF
DNA: TGTGCCAGCAGACTTGGTCTGAACACTGAAGCTTTCTTT

J: TRBJ1-3
size: .
D: TRBD1
V: TRBV7-9
CDR3: CASSFRTRDRGAGNTIYF
DNA: TGTGCCAGCAGCTTCCGAACCCGGGACAGGGGAGCTGGAAACACCATATATTTT

J: TRBJ2-3
size: .
D: .
V: TRBV5-1
CDR3: CASSLYGGPDTQYF
DNA: TGCGCCAGCAGCTTGTACGGCGGCCCAGATACGCAGTATTTT

J: TRBJ2-2
size: once
D: TRBD2
V: TRBV28
CDR3: CASTPGLAGVGELFF
DNA: TGTGCCAGCACCCCCGGACTAGCGGGAGTAGGGGAGCTGTTTTTT

J: TRBJ2-5
size: .
D: TRBD2
V: TRBV29-1
CDR3: CSARGLAGGPGAQYF
DNA: TGCAGCGCCCGGGGACTAGCGGGAGGCCCAGGGGCCCAGTACTTC

J: TRBJ2-7
size: .
D: .
V: TRBV6-5
CDR3: CASRRRGTSYEQYF
DNA: TGTGCCAGCAGGAGACGTGGGACTTCCTACGAGCAGTACTTC

J: TRBJ1-2
size: .
D: .
V: TRBV18
CDR3: CASSPQEAGAGYTF
DNA: TGTGCCAGCTCACCCCAGGAAGCGGGGGCTGGCTACACCTTC

J: TRBJ1-2
size: .
D: .
V: TRBV24-1
CDR3: CATSDAGFYGYTF
DNA: TGTGCCACCAGTGATGCGGGGTTCTATGGCTACACCTTC

J: TRBJ2-7
size: .
D: TRBD1
V: TRBV6-2/TRBV6-3
CDR3: CASSSRDSKEQYF
DNA: TGTGCCAGCAGTTCCCGGGACAGCAAGGAGCAGTACTTC

J: TRBJ1-5
size: .
D: .
V: TRBV6-2/TRBV6-3
CDR3: CASSPVGGTQHF
DNA: TGTGCCAGCAGCCCGGTCGGGGGAACCCAGCATTTT

J: TRBJ2-7
size: .
D: .
V: TRBV3-1/TRBV3-2
CDR3: CASSQDHGGRGKYF
DNA: TGTGCCAGCAGCCAAGATCATGGCGGCCGCGGGAAGTACTTC

J: TRBJ2-2
size: .
D: .
V: TRBV6-6
CDR3: CASSSGGGELFF
DNA: TGTGCCAGCAGTTCCGGTGGCGGGGAGCTGTTTTTT

J: TRBJ1-6
size: .
D: TRBD1
V: TRBV19
CDR3: CASLRDRYSPLHF
DNA: TGTGCCAGTTTACGGGACAGATATTCACCCCTCCACTTT

J: TRBJ2-1
size: .
D: TRBD2
V: TRBV27
CDR3: CASSGLAGGYGNEQFF
DNA: TGTGCCAGCAGTGGACTAGCGGGAGGGTATGGGAATGAGCAGTTCTTC

J: TRBJ1-2
size: .
D: TRBD1
V: TRBV29-1
CDR3: CSTQQGFGYGYTF
DNA: TGCAGCACTCAACAGGGGTTTGGCTATGGCTACACCTTC

J: TRBJ2-5
size: .
D: .
V: TRBV18
CDR3: CASSPTQETQYF
DNA: TGTGCCAGCTCACCAACACAAGAGACCCAGTACTTC

J: TRBJ2-1
size: few
D: TRBD2
V: TRBV24-1
CDR3: CATSEPSGRNEQFF
DNA: TGTGCCACCAGTGAGCCTAGCGGGAGAAATGAGCAGTTCTTC

J: TRBJ2-7
size: .
D: .
V: TRBV5-1
CDR3: CASSLGVDSPAYEQYF
DNA: TGCGCCAGCAGCTTGGGAGTTGACAGTCCCGCCTACGAGCAGTACTTC

J: TRBJ2-2
size: few
D: .
V: TRBV4-2
CDR3: CASSHGAGSNTGELFF
DNA: TGTGCCAGCAGCCACGGTGCGGGCTCGAACACCGGGGAGCTGTTTTTT

J: TRBJ2-7
size: .
D: .
V: TRBV7-2
CDR3: CASSLAGNRGGFEQYF
DNA: TGTGCCAGCAGCTTAGCAGGGAACAGGGGAGGTTTCGAGCAGTACTTC

J: TRBJ2-1
size: .
D: TRBD2
V: TRBV29-1
CDR3: CSVEGGRKNSYNEQFF
DNA: TGCAGCGTTGAAGGCGGGAGAAAGAACTCCTACAATGAGCAGTTCTTC

J: TRBJ2-1
size: .
D: TRBD2
V: TRBV29-1
CDR3: CSVREGFLNEQFF
DNA: TGCAGCGTTAGGGAGGGATTCCTCAATGAGCAGTTCTTC

J: TRBJ1-6
size: .
D: TRBD1
V: TRBV27
CDR3: CASSLFQGASSPLHF
DNA: TGTGCCAGCAGTTTATTTCAGGGGGCAAGTTCACCCCTCCACTTT

J: TRBJ2-3
size: .
D: TRBD2
V: TRBV4-1
CDR3: CASTLDGGGPTGDTQYF
DNA: TGCGCCAGCACCCTAGATGGGGGAGGGCCCACGGGAGATACGCAGTATTTT

J: TRBJ2-7
size: .
D: TRBD1
V: TRBV6-6
CDR3: CASSQGQAYEQYF
DNA: TGTGCCAGCAGTCAGGGACAGGCCTACGAGCAGTACTTC

J: TRBJ2-4
size: .
D: .
V: TRBV19
CDR3: CASSPRVPAKNIQYF
DNA: TGTGCCAGTAGTCCCAGGGTCCCAGCCAAAAACATTCAGTACTTC

J: TRBJ1-5
size: .
D: TRBD1
V: TRBV4-3
CDR3: CASSLTRDRGRQPQHF
DNA: TGCGCCAGCAGCCTGACCAGGGACAGGGGGCGTCAGCCCCAGCATTTT

J: TRBJ2-1
size: once
D: TRBD2
V: TRBV10-3
CDR3: CAILAGVGRNEQFF
DNA: TGTGCCATTTTAGCGGGAGTAGGACGGAATGAGCAGTTCTTC